This record looks at one TCR beta chain sequence and its context. The data were produced by immunoSEQ multiplex PCR, yet TCRdb's version contains in-frame clones alone and is incomplete. The repertoire consists of 150,000 to 160,000 clones, with 87% occurring once and the leading ten covering over 10%. From germline, CDR1 is SGHNT and CDR2 YYREEE (reference sequence). The CDR3 consists of 15 residues. Trimming stripped 1 base from V and 0 bases from J, with 10 bases between. These data originate in a study of radiation and T cells in renal cell carcinoma. Time point described: blood 2 weeks post-SBRT. As for treatment: 15 Gy SBRT to primary tumor, nephrectomy 4 weeks later. This renal cell carcinoma was of the clear cell type.

The V call is TRBV5-4, the J call TRBJ1-2; D call uncertain. The starting material was blood, obtained from a patient whose treatment included radiotherapy and nephrectomy. This clonotype was obtained from a woman between 50 and 59 years old with renal cell carcinoma. The CDR3 protein is CASSLQTRANYGYTF. The CDR3 bases are TGTGCCAGCAGCTTGCAGACTCGAGCTAACTATGGCTACACCTTC. Drawing the rest from reference TRBV5-4 and TRBJ1-2, the complete variable domain is ETGVTQSPTHLIKTRGQQVTLRCSSQSGHNTVSWYQQALGQGPQFIFQYYREEENGRGNFPPRFSGLQFPNYSSELNVNALELDDSALYLCASSLQTRANYGYTFGSGTRLTVV.